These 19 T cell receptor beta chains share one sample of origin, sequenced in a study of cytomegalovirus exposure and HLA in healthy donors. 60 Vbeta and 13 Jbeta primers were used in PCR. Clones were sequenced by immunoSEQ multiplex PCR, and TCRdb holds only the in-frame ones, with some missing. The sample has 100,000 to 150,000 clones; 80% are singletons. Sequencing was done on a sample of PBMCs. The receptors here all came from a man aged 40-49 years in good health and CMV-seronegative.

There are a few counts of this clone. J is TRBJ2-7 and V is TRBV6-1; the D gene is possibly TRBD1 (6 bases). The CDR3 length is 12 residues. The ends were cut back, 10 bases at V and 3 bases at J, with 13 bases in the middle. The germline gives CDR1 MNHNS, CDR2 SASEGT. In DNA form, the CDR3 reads TGTGCCATTGCCAGGGGAGTCTACGAGCAGTACTTC. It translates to CAIARGVYEQYF.

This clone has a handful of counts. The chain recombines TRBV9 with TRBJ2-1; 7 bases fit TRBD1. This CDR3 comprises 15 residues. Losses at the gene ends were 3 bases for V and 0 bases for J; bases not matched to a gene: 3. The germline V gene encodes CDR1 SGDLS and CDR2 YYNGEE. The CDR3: CASSATGSSYNEQFF. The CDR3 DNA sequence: TGTGCCAGCAGCGCGACAGGGAGCTCCTACAATGAGCAGTTCTTC.

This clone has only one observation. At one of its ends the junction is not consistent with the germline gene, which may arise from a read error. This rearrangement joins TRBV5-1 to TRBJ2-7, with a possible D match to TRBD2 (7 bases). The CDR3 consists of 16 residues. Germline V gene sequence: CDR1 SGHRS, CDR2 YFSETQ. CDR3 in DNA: TGCGCCAGCAGCTTGGAAACAGGGAAGGGGAGGGCCCCGCACAACTTC. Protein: CASSLETGKGRAPHNF.

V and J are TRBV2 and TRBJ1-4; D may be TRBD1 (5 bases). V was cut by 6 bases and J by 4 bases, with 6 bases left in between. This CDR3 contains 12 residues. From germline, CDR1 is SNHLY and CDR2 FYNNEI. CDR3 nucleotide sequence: TGTGCCAGCAGGACAGATAATGAAAAACTGTTTTTT. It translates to CASRTDNEKLFF.

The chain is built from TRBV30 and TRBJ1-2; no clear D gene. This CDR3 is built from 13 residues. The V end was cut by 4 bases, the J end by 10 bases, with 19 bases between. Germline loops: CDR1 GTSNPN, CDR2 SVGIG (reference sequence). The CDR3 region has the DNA TGTGCCTGGATCCGTTCAGAGGCCCTCCTCTACACCTTC. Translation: CAWIRSEALLYTF.

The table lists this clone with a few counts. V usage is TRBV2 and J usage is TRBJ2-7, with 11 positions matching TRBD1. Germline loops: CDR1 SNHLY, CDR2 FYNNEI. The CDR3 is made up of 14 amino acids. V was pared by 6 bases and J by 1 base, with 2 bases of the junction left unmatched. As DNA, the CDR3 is TGTGCCAGCAGAGGGACAGGGGGGTCCTACGAGCAGTACTTC. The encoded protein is CASRGTGGSYEQYF.

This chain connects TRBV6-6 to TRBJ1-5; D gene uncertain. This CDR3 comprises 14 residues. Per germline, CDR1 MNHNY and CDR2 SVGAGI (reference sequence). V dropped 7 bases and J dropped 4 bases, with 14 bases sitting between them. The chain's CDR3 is CASTGGNGNQPQHF. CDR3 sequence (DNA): TGTGCCAGCACGGGAGGGAATGGAAATCAGCCCCAGCATTTT.

CDR3 nucleotide sequence: TGTGCCAGCAGCCAGGACAGGGGAAACACTGAAGCTTTCTTT. Protein sequence: CASSQDRGNTEAFF. J is TRBJ1-1 and V is TRBV7-2; TRBD1 agrees at 9 bases. The CDR3 spans 14 residues. Germline V CDR1 and CDR2: SGHTA, FQGNSA. Losses at the gene ends were 5 bases for V and 2 bases for J; bases not matched to a gene: 3.

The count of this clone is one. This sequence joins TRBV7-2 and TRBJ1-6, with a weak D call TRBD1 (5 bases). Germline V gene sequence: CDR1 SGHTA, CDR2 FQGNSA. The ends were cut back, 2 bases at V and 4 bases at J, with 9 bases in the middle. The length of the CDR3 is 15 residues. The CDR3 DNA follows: TGTGCCAGCAGCTTACGACAGCCTTATAATTCACCCCTCCACTTT. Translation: CASSLRQPYNSPLHF. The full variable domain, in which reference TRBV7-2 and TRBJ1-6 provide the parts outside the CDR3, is GAGVSQSPSNKVTEKGKDVELRCDPISGHTALYWYRQSLGQGLEFLIYFQGNSAPDKSGLPSDRFSAERTGGSVSTLTIQRTQQEDSAVYLCASSLRQPYNSPLHFGNGTRLTVT.

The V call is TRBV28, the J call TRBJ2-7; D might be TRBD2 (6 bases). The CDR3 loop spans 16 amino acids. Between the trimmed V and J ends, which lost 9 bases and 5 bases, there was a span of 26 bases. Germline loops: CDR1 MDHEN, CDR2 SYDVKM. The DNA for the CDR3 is TGTGCCAGTACCTTTGGGGACCTTGCGGGATTCGACGAGCAGTACTTC. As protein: CASTFGDLAGFDEQYF.

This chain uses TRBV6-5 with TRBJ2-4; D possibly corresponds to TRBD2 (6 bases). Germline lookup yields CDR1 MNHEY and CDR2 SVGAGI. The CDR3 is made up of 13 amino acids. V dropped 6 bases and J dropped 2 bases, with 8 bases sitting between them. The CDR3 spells CASSRGTKNIQYF. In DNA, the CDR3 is TGTGCCAGCAGCCGCGGGACCAAAAACATTCAGTACTTC.

The chain's CDR3 is CAWNSGRWFDTQYF. The CDR3 nucleotides read TGTGCCTGGAACAGCGGGAGGTGGTTTGATACGCAGTATTTT. This chain connects TRBV30 to TRBJ2-3; TRBD2 agrees at 9 bases. The germline CDR1 and CDR2 sequences are GTSNPN and SVGIG (reference sequence). V shed 4 bases, J shed 6 bases, and the junction held 8 bases outside the gene matches. The CDR3 consists of 14 residues.

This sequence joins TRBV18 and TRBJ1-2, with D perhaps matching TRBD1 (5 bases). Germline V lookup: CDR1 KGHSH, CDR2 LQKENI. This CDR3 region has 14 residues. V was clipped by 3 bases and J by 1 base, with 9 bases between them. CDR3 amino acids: CASSPPGFNYGYTF. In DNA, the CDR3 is TGTGCCAGCTCACCGCCAGGGTTTAACTATGGCTACACCTTC.

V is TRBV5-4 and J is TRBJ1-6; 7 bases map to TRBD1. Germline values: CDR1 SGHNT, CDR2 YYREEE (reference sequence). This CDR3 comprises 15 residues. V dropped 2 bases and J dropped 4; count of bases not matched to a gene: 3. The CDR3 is CASSFGTDYNSPLHF. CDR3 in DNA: TGTGCCAGCAGCTTTGGGACAGATTATAATTCACCCCTCCACTTT.

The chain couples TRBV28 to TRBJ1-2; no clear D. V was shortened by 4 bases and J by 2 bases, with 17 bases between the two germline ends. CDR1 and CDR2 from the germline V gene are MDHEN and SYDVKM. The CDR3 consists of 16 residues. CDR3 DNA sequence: TGTGCCAGCAGTTCCCCCCGGGATGGAGGAAACTATGGCTACACCTTC. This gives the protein CASSSPRDGGNYGYTF.

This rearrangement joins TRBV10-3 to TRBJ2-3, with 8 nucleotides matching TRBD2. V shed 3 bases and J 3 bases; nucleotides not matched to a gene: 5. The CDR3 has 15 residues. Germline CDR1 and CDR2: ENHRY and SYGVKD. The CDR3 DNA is TGTGCCATCAGTGAAAGGGAGCGGGGGACAGATACGCAGTATTTT. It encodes CAISERERGTDTQYF.

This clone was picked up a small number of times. For the CDR3, the DNA is TGTGCCAGCACCCCGGCCGGGACAGCCCTCTCCTACGAGCAGTACTTC. It codes for CASTPAGTALSYEQYF. V is TRBV28 and J is TRBJ2-7, with TRBD1 matching 7 bases. Germline V lookup: CDR1 MDHEN, CDR2 SYDVKM. The CDR3 covers 16 residues. J gave up 0 bases and V 7 bases, and 12 bases lay outside the gene matches.

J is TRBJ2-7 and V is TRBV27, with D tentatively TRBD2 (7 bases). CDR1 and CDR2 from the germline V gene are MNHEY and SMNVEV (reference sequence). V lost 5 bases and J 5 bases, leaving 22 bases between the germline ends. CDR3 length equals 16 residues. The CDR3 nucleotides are TGTGCCAGCAGTCCCTTCGAGGGGGGGTTAGGGAACGAGCAGTACTTC. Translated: CASSPFEGGLGNEQYF.

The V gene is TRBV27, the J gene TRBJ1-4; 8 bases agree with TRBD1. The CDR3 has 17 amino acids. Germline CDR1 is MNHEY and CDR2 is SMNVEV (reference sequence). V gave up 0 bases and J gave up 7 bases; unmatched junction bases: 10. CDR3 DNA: TGTGCCAGCAGTTTATCATACCCAGGGGGCTTGGGTGAAAAACTGTTTTTT. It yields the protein CASSLSYPGGLGEKLFF.